This entry is about one T cell receptor (beta chain). The data originate from a study of blood T cell repertoires in COVID-19. CDR1 is LNHNV and CDR2 is YYDKDF in the germline V gene (reference sequence). Trimming left V 3 bases short and J 8 bases short, with 13 bases between. This CDR3 has 13 amino acids. Generated by immunoSEQ multiplex PCR, the TCRdb table keeps only in-frame clones and is missing some. This repertoire shows around 80,000 clones, about 81% found once; its top ten account for 25% to 30%. The TCR was taken from a human donor in a cohort sampled during active COVID-19. J is TRBJ1-2 and V is TRBV15; a possible D gene is TRBD1 (6 bases). Sequenced input: peripheral blood. Here the CDR3 reads CATSSQTGRGYTF. CDR3 sequence (DNA): TGTGCCACCAGCAGTCAGACAGGAAGGGGCTACACCTTC.